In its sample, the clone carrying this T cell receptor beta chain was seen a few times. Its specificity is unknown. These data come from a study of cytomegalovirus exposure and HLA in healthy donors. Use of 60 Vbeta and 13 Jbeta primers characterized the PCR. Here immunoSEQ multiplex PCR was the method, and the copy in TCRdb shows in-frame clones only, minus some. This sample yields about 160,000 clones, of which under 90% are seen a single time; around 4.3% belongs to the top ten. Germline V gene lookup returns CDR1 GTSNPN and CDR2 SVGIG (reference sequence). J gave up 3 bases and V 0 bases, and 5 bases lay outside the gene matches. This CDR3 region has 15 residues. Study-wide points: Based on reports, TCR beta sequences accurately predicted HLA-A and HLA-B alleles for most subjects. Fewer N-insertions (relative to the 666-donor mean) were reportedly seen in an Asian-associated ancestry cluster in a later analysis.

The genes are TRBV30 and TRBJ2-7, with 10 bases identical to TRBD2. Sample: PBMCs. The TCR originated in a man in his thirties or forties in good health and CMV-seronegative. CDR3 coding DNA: TGTGCCTGGAGTGTGTTAGCGGGAGGTGGCTACGAGCAGTACTTC. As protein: CAWSVLAGGGYEQYF.